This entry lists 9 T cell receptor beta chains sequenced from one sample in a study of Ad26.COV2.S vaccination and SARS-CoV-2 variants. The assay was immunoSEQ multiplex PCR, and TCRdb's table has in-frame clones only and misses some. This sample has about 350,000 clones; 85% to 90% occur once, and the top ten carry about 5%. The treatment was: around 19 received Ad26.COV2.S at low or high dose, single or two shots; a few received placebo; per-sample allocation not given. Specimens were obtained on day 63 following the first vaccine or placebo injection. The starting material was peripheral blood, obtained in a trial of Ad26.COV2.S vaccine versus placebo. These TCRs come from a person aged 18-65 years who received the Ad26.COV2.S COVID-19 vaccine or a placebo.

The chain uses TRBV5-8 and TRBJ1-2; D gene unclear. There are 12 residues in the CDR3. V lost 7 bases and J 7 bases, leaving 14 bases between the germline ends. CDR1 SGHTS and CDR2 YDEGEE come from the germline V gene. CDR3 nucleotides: TGTGCCAGCCTCCAAGGAGTCGGTGGCTACACCTTC. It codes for CASLQGVGGYTF.

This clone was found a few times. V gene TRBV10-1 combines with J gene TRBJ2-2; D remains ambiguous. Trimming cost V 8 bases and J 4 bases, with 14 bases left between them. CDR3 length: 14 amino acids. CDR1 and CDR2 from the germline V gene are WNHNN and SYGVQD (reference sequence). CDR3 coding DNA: TGCGCCAGCTCCGAAGTAGGGCTCACCGGGGAGCTGTTTTTT. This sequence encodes CASSEVGLTGELFF.

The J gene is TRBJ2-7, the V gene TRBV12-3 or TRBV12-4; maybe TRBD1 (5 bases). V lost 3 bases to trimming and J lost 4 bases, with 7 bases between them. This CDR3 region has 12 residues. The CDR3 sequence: CASSLAGYEQYF. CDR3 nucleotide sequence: TGTGCCAGCAGTTTGGCAGGGTACGAGCAGTACTTC.

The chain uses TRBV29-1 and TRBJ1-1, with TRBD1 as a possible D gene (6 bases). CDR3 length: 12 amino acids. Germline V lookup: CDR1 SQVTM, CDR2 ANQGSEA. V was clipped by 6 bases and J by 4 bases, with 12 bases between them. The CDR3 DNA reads TGCAGCGTACAGGGTTACGGCACTGAAGCTTTCTTT. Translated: CSVQGYGTEAFF.

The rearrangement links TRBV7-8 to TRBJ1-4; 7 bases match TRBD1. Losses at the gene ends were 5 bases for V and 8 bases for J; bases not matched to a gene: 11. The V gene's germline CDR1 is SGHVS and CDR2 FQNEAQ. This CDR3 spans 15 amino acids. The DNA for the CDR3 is TGTGCCAGCAGCCCAACAGGGGTATCAAGGGAAAAACTGTTTTTT. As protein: CASSPTGVSREKLFF.

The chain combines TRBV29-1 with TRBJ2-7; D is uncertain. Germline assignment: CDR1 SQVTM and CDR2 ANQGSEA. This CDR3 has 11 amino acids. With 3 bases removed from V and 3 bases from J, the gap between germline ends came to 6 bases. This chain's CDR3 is CSVERNYEQYF. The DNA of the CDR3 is TGCAGCGTTGAGCGAAACTACGAGCAGTACTTC.

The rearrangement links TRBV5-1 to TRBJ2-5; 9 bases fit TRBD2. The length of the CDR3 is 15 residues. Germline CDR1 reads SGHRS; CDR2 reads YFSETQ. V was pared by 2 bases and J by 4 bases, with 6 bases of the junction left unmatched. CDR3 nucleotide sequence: TGCGCCAGCAGCTTCGGTAGCGGGAGAAGAGAGACCCAGTACTTC. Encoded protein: CASSFGSGRRETQYF.

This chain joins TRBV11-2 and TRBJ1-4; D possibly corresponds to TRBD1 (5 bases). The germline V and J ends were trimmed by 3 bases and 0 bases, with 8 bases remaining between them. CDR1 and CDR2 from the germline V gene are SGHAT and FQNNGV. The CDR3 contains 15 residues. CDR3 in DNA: TGTGCCAGCAGCTTTGACAGAGCAACTAATGAAAAACTGTTTTTT. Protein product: CASSFDRATNEKLFF.

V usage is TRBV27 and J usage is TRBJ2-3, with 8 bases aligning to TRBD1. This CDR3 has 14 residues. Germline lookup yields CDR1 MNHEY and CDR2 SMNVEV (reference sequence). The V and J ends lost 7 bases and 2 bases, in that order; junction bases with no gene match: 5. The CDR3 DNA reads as TGTGCCAGCACGACAGGGGCCTTCACAGATACGCAGTATTTT. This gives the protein CASTTGAFTDTQYF.